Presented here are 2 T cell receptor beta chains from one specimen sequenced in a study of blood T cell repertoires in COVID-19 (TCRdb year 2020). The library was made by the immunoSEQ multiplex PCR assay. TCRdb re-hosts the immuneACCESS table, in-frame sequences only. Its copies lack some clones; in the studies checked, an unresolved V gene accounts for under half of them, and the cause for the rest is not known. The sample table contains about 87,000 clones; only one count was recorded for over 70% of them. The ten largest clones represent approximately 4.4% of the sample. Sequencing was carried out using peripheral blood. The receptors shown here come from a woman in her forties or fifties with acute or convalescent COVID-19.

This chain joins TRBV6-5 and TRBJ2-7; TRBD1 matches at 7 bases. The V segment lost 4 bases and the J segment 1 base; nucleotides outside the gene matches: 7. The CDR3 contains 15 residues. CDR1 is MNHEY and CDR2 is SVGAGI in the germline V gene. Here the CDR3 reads CASSSTGRGSYEQYF. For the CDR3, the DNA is TGTGCCAGCAGTTCGACAGGGAGAGGATCCTACGAGCAGTACTTC.

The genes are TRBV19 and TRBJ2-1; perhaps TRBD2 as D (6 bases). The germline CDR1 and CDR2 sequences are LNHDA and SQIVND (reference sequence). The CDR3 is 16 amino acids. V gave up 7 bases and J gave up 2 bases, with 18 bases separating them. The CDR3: CASTSGGLHTYNEQFF. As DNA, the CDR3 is TGTGCCAGTACGTCCGGGGGTTTACACACCTACAATGAGCAGTTCTTC. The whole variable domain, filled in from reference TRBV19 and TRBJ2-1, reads DGGITQSPKYLFRKEGQNVTLSCEQNLNHDAMYWYRQDPGQGLRLIYYSQIVNDFQKGDIAEGYSVSREKKESFPLTVTSAQKNPTAFYLCASTSGGLHTYNEQFFGPGTRLTVL.